This TCR beta chain was sequenced in a study of T cell responses to AZD1222 COVID-19 vaccine. Study-level results: Mostly white British, mostly female donors; authors suggested clonal diversity may be underestimated. Spike-specific TCR breadth and depth rose after two AZD1222 doses. Without day 14 samples, only post-peak T cell repertoires were studied.

The assay was immunoSEQ multiplex PCR, and TCRdb's table has in-frame clones only and misses some. The profile shows around 100,000 clones, around 90% of them singletons. A note on this clone: Its specificity is not known.

The sequence came from an adult in good health. Source: peripheral blood, taken on day 0 of AZD1222 vaccination.

The CDR3 DNA follows: TGTGCCAGCAGTACCCCTCAGGGGAACAATCAGCCCCAGCATTTT. This gives the protein CASSTPQGNNQPQHF. The chain couples TRBV28 to TRBJ1-5, with a possible D match to TRBD1 (6 bases). The V and J ends lost 5 bases and 3 bases respectively, with 14 bases between them. The CDR3 covers 15 residues. Germline V lookup: CDR1 MDHEN, CDR2 SYDVKM.